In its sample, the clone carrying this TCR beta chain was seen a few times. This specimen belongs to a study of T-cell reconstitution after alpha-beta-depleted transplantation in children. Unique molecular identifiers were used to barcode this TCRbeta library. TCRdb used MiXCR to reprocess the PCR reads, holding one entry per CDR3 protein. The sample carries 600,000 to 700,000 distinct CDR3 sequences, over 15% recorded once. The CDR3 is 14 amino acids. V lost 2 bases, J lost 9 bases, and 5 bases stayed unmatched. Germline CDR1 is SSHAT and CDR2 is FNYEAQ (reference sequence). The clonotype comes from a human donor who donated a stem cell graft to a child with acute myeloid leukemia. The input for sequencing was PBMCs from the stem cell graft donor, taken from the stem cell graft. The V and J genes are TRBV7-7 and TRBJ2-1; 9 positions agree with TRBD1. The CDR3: CASSLLGQGSEQFF. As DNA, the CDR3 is TGTGCCAGCAGCTTATTGGGACAGGGTAGTGAGCAGTTCTTC.